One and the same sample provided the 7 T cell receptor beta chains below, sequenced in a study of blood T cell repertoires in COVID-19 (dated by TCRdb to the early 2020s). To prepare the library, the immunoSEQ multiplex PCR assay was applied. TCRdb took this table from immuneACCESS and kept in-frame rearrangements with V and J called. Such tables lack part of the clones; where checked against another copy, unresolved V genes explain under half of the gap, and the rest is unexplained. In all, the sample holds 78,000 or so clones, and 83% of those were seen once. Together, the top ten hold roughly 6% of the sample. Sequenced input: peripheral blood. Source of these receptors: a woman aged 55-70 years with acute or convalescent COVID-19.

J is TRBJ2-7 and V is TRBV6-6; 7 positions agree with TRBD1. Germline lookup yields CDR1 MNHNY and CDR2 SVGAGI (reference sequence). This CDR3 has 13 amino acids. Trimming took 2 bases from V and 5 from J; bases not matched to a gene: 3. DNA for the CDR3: TGTGCCAGCAGTTACCAGGGGGTAAACGAGCAGTACTTC. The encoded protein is CASSYQGVNEQYF.

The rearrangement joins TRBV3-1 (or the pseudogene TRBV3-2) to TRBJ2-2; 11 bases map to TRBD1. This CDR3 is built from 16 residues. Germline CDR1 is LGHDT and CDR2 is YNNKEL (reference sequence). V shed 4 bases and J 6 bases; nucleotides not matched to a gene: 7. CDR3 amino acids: CASSPIGQGAAGELFF. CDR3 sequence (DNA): TGTGCCAGCAGCCCGATCGGACAGGGGGCCGCCGGGGAGCTGTTTTTT.

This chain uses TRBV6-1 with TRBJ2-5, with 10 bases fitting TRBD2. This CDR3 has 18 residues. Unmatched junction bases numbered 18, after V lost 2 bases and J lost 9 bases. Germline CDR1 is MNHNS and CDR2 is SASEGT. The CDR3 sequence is CASSEYRLAGAPPGAQYF. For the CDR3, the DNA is TGTGCCAGCAGTGAATATAGGCTAGCGGGGGCGCCCCCGGGGGCCCAGTACTTC.

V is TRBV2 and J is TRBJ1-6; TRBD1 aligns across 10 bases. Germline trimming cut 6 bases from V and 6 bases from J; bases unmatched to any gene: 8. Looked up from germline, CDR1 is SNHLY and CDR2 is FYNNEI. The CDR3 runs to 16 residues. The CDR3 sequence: CASRPGTGDSNSPLHF. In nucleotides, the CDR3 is TGTGCCAGCAGGCCCGGGACAGGGGATTCTAATTCACCCCTCCACTTT.

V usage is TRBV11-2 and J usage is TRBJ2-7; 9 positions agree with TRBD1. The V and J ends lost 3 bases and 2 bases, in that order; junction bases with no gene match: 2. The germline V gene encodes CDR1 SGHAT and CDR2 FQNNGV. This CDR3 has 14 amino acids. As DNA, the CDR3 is TGTGCCAGCAGCTTGGGACAGGGAACCTACGAGCAGTACTTC. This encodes CASSLGQGTYEQYF.

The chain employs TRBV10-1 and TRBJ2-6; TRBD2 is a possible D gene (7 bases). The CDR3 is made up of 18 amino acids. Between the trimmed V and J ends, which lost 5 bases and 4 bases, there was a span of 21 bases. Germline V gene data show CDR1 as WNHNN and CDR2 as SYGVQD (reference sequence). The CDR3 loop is CASSSWVGGALGANVLTF. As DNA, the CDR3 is TGCGCCAGCAGTTCCTGGGTAGGGGGGGCGCTGGGGGCCAACGTCCTGACTTTC.

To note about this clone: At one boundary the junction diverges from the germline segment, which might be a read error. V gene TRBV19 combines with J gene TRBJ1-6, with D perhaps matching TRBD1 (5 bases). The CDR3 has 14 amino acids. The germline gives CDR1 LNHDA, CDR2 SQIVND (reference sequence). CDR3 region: CASSPGTGGSALHF. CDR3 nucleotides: TGTGCCAGTAGTCCGGGGACGGGGGGTTCAGCCCTCCACTTT.